The present entry profiles one T cell receptor beta chain with its context. The CDR3 sequence is 12 residues long. CDR1 and CDR2 (germline): SGHDT, YYEEEE. This sample stems from a study of cytomegalovirus exposure and HLA in healthy donors. With 60 Vbeta and 13 Jbeta primers, the PCR was carried out. TCRdb's table, derived via immunoSEQ multiplex PCR, lists solely in-frame clones and lacks some. Found here are around 130,000 clones, approximately 85% of them singletons; the top ten hold 6% to 8%. V gene TRBV5-6 combines with J gene TRBJ2-5; D is unresolved. With the DNA end fitting TRBJ2-7 better, the J assignment may be wrong. Sequences were obtained from PBMCs. The receptor was isolated from a woman aged 30 to 39 in good health and CMV-seropositive. The CDR3 DNA reads as TGTGCCAGCAGCTTGGGGGACTACGAGCAGTACTTC. Translated, it gives CASSLGDYEQYF.